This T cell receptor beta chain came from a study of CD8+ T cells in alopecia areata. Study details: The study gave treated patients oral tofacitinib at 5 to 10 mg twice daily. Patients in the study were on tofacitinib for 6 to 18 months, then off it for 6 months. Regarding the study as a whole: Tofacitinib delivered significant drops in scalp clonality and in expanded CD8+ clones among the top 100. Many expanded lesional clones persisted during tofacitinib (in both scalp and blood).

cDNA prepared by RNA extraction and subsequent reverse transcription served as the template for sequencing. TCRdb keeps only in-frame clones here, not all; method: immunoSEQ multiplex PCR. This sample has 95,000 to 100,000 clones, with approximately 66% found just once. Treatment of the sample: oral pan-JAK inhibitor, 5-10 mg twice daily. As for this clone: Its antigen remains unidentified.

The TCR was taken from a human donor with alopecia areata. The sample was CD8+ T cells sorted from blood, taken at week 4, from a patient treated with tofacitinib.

CDR3 loop: CSVDRAGLGELFF. The CDR3 DNA follows: TGCAGCGTCGACAGGGCGGGACTTGGGGAACTGTTTTTT. V and J are TRBV29-1 and TRBJ1-4; 7 bases are a match to TRBD1. The germline V gene encodes CDR1 SQVTM and CDR2 ANQGSEA. V dropped 6 bases and J dropped 12; count of bases not matched to a gene: 13. This CDR3 has 13 amino acids.